The 21 T cell receptor beta chains reported below all come from one sample, sequenced in a study of CD4 T cells in relation to SARS-CoV-2 and coronaviruses. Which antigens these TCRs recognize remains unknown. Only in-frame clones appear in the TCRdb table, and some are missing; sequencing was by immunoSEQ multiplex PCR. The sample contains 26,000 or so clones, around 80% of which appear only once. Before the COVID-19 pandemic, during about 2010-2018, CD4+ T cells were taken from unexposed donors. CD4+ T cells were isolated from the cells after roughly 11 days of culture. The sequencing input was CD4+ T cells from PBMCs, cultured in vitro. Receptors were obtained from a human donor in good health.

This sequence joins TRBV12-3 or TRBV12-4 and TRBJ1-2; no reliable D call. CDR3 length: 13 amino acids. Trimming removed 2 bases at V and 2 bases at J, with 6 bases between. The CDR3 nucleotides are TGTGCCAGCAGTTTAAGACCAAACTATGGCTACACCTTC. Protein product: CASSLRPNYGYTF.

The V gene is TRBV4-2, the J gene TRBJ2-3; a weak D match, TRBD2 (6 bases). The CDR3 is made up of 17 amino acids. V shed 0 bases and J shed 3 bases, with 16 bases lying between them. Germline V CDR1 and CDR2: LGHNA, YNFKEQ. The chain's CDR3 is CASSQDRRGTGTDTQYF. The CDR3 DNA reads TGTGCCAGCAGCCAAGATCGGCGCGGGACGGGGACAGATACGCAGTATTTT.

The chain is built from TRBV3-1 (or the pseudogene TRBV3-2) and TRBJ2-3, with 8 bases matching TRBD2. V was clipped by 6 bases and J by 4 bases; unmatched bases: 9. Germline V lookup: CDR1 LGHDT, CDR2 YNNKEL (reference sequence). CDR3 size: 15 residues. The CDR3 DNA reads as TGTGCCAGCAGACCCTCGAGCGGGGGCTCAGATACGCAGTATTTT. Translating it yields CASRPSSGGSDTQYF.

The rearrangement links TRBV5-6 to TRBJ2-3, with 9 nucleotides matching TRBD2. The CDR3 runs to 17 residues. V gave up 2 bases and J gave up 2 bases; unmatched junction bases: 9. From germline, CDR1 is SGHDT and CDR2 YYEEEE. CDR3 DNA: TGTGCCAGCAGCTTTTTTTTTCGCGGGGGGGACACAGATACGCAGTATTTT. Translating it yields CASSFFFRGGDTDTQYF.

This clone came up a few times. This chain uses TRBV18 with TRBJ1-3, with D perhaps TRBD1 (5 bases). Germline CDR1 is KGHSH and CDR2 is LQKENI. V lost 1 base, J lost 0 bases, and 13 bases lay in between. This CDR3 is 17 amino acids long. CDR3 sequence (DNA): TGTGCCAGCTCACCACAGGGGCCATCTGCCTCTGGAAACACCATATATTTT. Translating it yields CASSPQGPSASGNTIYF.

The chain joins TRBV24-1 to TRBJ2-5; D not resolved. The germline CDR1 and CDR2 sequences are KGHDR and SFDVKD. Trimming stripped 0 bases from V and 2 bases from J, with 0 bases between. The CDR3 spans 12 residues. CDR3 in DNA: TGTGCCACCAGTGATTTGCAAGAGACCCAGTACTTC. Translation: CATSDLQETQYF.

The V call is TRBV19, the J call TRBJ2-1; TRBD1 agrees at 10 bases. CDR1 LNHDA and CDR2 SQIVND come from the germline V gene (reference sequence). The CDR3 is 14 residues long. The V segment lost 9 bases and the J segment 8 bases; nucleotides outside the gene matches: 10. This CDR3 reads CASTRDRGGHEQFF. In DNA form, the CDR3 reads TGTGCCAGCACCCGGGACAGGGGAGGGCATGAGCAGTTCTTC.

This clone was seen a few times. This chain uses TRBV19 with TRBJ2-5; unclear D gene. This CDR3 contains 14 residues. Germline CDR1 and CDR2: LNHDA and SQIVND (reference sequence). Trimming took off 6 bases at V and 1 base at J, with 12 bases between the two ends. The CDR3 here is CASSPTNTQETQYF. CDR3 DNA sequence: TGTGCCAGTAGCCCCACCAATACCCAAGAGACCCAGTACTTC.

This chain uses TRBV19 with TRBJ1-3, with D possibly being TRBD1 (5 bases). The germline V and J ends were trimmed by 5 bases and 4 bases, with 9 bases remaining between them. This CDR3 is built from 13 residues. Germline-derived CDR1 and CDR2 are LNHDA and SQIVND (reference sequence). The CDR3 region is CASSGGRGNTIYF. The CDR3 region has the DNA TGTGCCAGTAGTGGGGGACGGGGAAACACCATATATTTT.

The chain is built from TRBV2 and TRBJ2-5; TRBD2 agrees at 9 bases. The germline V gene encodes CDR1 SNHLY and CDR2 FYNNEI. J lost 3 bases, V lost 5 bases, and 4 bases had no gene match. The CDR3 sequence is 14 residues long. The CDR3 DNA reads as TGTGCCAGCAGTACCTTAGCGGGGGAAGAGACCCAGTACTTC. Translating it yields CASSTLAGEETQYF.

The rearrangement links TRBV11-2 to TRBJ1-2; 9 bases agree with TRBD1. V shed 5 bases and J 7 bases; nucleotides not matched to a gene: 11. The CDR3 runs 15 residues. Germline V gives CDR1 SGHAT, CDR2 FQNNGV. Here the CDR3 DNA reads TGTGCCAGCAGCGTCACCGGGACAGGGTACTTTGGCTACACCTTC. This gives the protein CASSVTGTGYFGYTF.

This chain links TRBV3-1 (or the pseudogene TRBV3-2) with TRBJ1-1; possible D gene TRBD1, 5 bases. Between the trimmed V and J ends, which lost 0 bases and 5 bases, there was a span of 10 bases. The CDR3 contains 14 residues. CDR1 LGHDT and CDR2 YNNKEL come from the germline V gene (reference sequence). The CDR3 sequence: CASSQDAGYTEAFF. Written as DNA, the CDR3 is TGTGCCAGCAGCCAAGATGCAGGGTATACTGAAGCTTTCTTT.

The rearrangement uses TRBV27 and TRBJ1-5, with TRBD1 as a possible D gene (5 bases). The CDR3 loop spans 14 amino acids. V was cut by 2 bases and J by 2 bases, with 7 bases left in between. Looked up from germline, CDR1 is MNHEY and CDR2 is SMNVEV (reference sequence). Here the CDR3 reads CASSLGGGNQPQHF. For the CDR3, the DNA is TGTGCCAGCAGTTTAGGAGGGGGCAATCAGCCCCAGCATTTT.

The rearrangement uses TRBV19 and TRBJ1-5, with D possibly TRBD1 on 6 matching bases. Between the trimmed V and J ends, which lost 6 bases and 2 bases, there was a span of 14 bases. Germline V gene data show CDR1 as LNHDA and CDR2 as SQIVND (reference sequence). The CDR3 covers 15 residues. DNA for the CDR3: TGTGCCAGTAGCGATACAGGGATGCGCAATCAGCCCCAGCATTTT. Its protein product is CASSDTGMRNQPQHF.

This chain uses TRBV2 with TRBJ2-5; TRBD2 matches at 7 bases. CDR3 length: 12 amino acids. The V segment lost 7 bases and the J segment 4 bases; nucleotides outside the gene matches: 3. Germline V gene lookup returns CDR1 SNHLY and CDR2 FYNNEI. For the CDR3, the DNA is TGTGCCAGCATGGGGGGGTCAGAGACCCAGTACTTC. It yields the protein CASMGGSETQYF.

V usage is TRBV23-1 and J usage is TRBJ1-5; 7 bases fit TRBD1. TRBV23-1 is an ORF, and what it does is uncertain. V lost 5 bases, J lost 6 bases, and 7 bases stayed unmatched. The CDR3 covers 14 residues. This CDR3 reads CASSRGGAGQPQHF. CDR3 in DNA: TGCGCCAGCAGTAGAGGGGGCGCGGGTCAGCCCCAGCATTTT.

The chain couples TRBV7-9 to TRBJ1-4, with D possibly matching TRBD1 (5 bases). Trimming took 2 bases from V and 4 from J, leaving 8 bases between them. The CDR3 consists of 14 residues. Germline V CDR1 and CDR2: SEHNR, FQNEAQ (reference sequence). The CDR3 coding sequence is TGTGCCAGCAGCTTAAGCCAGGGTAATGAAAAACTGTTTTTT. This translates into CASSLSQGNEKLFF. The variable domain in full, with the rest retrieved from reference TRBV7-9 and TRBJ1-4, is DTGVSQNPRHKITKRGQNVTFRCDPISEHNRLYWYRQTLGQGPEFLTYFQNEAQLEKSRLLSDRFSAERPKGSFSTLEIQRTEQGDSAMYLCASSLSQGNEKLFFGSGTQLSVL.

The CDR3 DNA sequence: TGCGCCAGCAGCCGGGAAAGAACTAATGAAAAACTGTTTTTT. Protein sequence: CASSRERTNEKLFF. This chain uses TRBV5-1 with TRBJ1-4; unclear D gene. The germline V and J ends were trimmed by 4 bases and 1 base, with 8 bases remaining between them. The CDR3 extends over 14 amino acids. Germline V gene lookup returns CDR1 SGHRS and CDR2 YFSETQ. Based on the CDR3 plus reference TRBV5-1 and TRBJ1-4, the full variable domain is KAGVTQTPRYLIKTRGQQVTLSCSPISGHRSVSWYQQTPGQGLQFLFEYFSETQRNKGNFPGRFSGRQFSNSRSEMNVSTLELGDSALYLCASSRERTNEKLFFGSGTQLSVL.

The V gene is TRBV14, the J gene TRBJ1-1, with no clear D. The germline V and J ends were trimmed by 4 bases and 0 bases, with 6 bases remaining between them. From germline, CDR1 is SGHDN and CDR2 FVKESK. The CDR3 length is 13 residues. The CDR3 protein is CASSLLVNTEAFF. CDR3 bases: TGTGCCAGCAGCCTCTTGGTGAACACTGAAGCTTTCTTT.

The V gene is TRBV18, the J gene TRBJ1-3; D not certain. The V end lost 3 bases, the J end lost 4 bases, and 16 bases lay between the germline ends. The CDR3 length is 16 residues. Germline CDR1 is KGHSH and CDR2 is LQKENI. The CDR3 loop reads CASSPWESPTGNTIYF. The DNA for the CDR3 is TGTGCCAGCTCACCCTGGGAGTCGCCGACGGGAAACACCATATATTTT. The entire variable domain, with the rest obtained from reference TRBV18 and TRBJ1-3, is as follows: NAGVMQNPRHLVRRRGQEARLRCSPMKGHSHVYWYRQLPEEGLKFMVYLQKENIIDESGMPKERFSAEFPKEGPSILRIQQVVRGDSAAYFCASSPWESPTGNTIYFGEGSWLTVV.

The chain uses TRBV2 and TRBJ1-4, with 9 bases matching TRBD1. V lost 5 bases to trimming and J lost 8 bases; unmatched junction nucleotides: 6. This CDR3 contains 14 residues. CDR1 and CDR2 from the germline V gene are SNHLY and FYNNEI. CDR3 bases: TGTGCCAGCAGTTTACAGGGGGCGCAGGAAAAACTGTTTTTT. Translated, it gives CASSLQGAQEKLFF.